The present TCR beta chain was sequenced within a study of PD-1 blockade in classical Hodgkin lymphoma. Findings and limits, study-wide: Diversity similar to that of newly diagnosed patients was seen at baseline in complete responders.

Repertoires were generated with immunoSEQ multiplex PCR, while TCRdb's copy carries only in-frame clones and drops some. The sample consists of 46,000 or so clones, 80% of them appearing once. The patients all showed relapse after autologous stem cell transplantation, while their brentuximab vedotin exposure varied. Per the germline V gene, CDR1 is SNHLY and CDR2 is FYNNEI. The CDR3 has 17 amino acids. Deletions cut 4 bases from V and 8 bases from J, with 24 bases between. About this clone: Its antigen is still unknown.

V and J are TRBV2 and TRBJ1-5, with TRBD1 as a possible D gene (6 bases). This TCR derives from a human donor with classical Hodgkin lymphoma. This sample comprised peripheral blood mononuclear cells (PBMCs), obtained before the second cycle of nivolumab. CDR3 coding DNA: TGTGCCAGCAGTGTAGCCCCCGGACAGCCTGCAAGGGAGCCCCAGCATTTT. It specifies CASSVAPGQPAREPQHF.